This TCR beta chain was sequenced for a study of blood T cell repertoires in COVID-19. Turning to the study itself: There were acute and convalescent COVID-19 samples, and they came from the United States, Italy and Spain. PBMCs, B-cell-depleted T cells, or T cells were the source of the cDNA or gDNA that made up the material.

This CDR3 comprises 16 residues. Germline CDR1 SGHTA, CDR2 FQGNSA. V trimming: 2 bases; J trimming: 1 base; junction bases outside the gene matches: 3. Profiled with immunoSEQ multiplex PCR; TCRdb holds only in-frame clones, not every one. The sample records about 21,000 clones, around 81% being singletons. The sample consisted of peripheral blood. This TCR came from a man between 60 and 70 years old with active COVID-19. J is TRBJ2-2 and V is TRBV7-2; 8 bases map to TRBD2. The CDR3 coding sequence is TGTGCCAGCAGCTTACTAAGCGGGGGGAACACCGGGGAGCTGTTTTTT. Amino acid sequence: CASSLLSGGNTGELFF.